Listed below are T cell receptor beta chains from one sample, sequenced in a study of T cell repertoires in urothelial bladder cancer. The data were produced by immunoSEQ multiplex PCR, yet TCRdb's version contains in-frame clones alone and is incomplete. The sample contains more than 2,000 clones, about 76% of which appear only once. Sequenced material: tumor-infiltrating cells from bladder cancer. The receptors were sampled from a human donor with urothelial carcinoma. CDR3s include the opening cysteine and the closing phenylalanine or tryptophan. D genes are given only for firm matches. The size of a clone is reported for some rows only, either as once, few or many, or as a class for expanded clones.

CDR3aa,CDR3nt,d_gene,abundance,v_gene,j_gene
CATSAGGLETQYF,TGTGCCACCTCAGCGGGGGGGCTGGAGACCCAGTACTTC,TRBD2,-,TRBV19,TRBJ2-5
CASSLAAGHLNTEAFF,TGCGCCAGCAGCTTGGCGGCAGGACACTTGAACACTGAAGCTTTCTTT,-,few,TRBV5-1,TRBJ1-1
CASSNTGGDQPQHF,TGTGCCAGTAGCAACACAGGGGGGGATCAGCCCCAGCATTTT,TRBD1,-,TRBV19,TRBJ1-5
CASSKAAGAKNIQYF,TGTGCCAGCAGCAAAGCAGCGGGGGCCAAAAACATTCAGTACTTC,-,-,TRBV21-1,TRBJ2-4
CASSQTNRAVNTEAFF,TGTGCCAGTAGCCAGACTAACAGGGCTGTGAACACTGAAGCTTTCTTT,-,few,TRBV19,TRBJ1-1
CSVEDSFEQFF,TGCAGCGTTGAAGACAGTTTCGAGCAGTTCTTC,-,-,TRBV29-1,TRBJ2-1
CASSMGAGGRLTGELFF,TGTGCCAGTAGTATGGGGGCCGGGGGGCGGCTGACCGGGGAGCTGTTTTTT,-,-,TRBV19,TRBJ2-2
CASSAQETQYF,TGTGCCAGCAGCGCACAAGAGACCCAGTACTTC,-,-,TRBV7-2,TRBJ2-5
CASSPGQLNEKLFF,TGTGCCAGCAGCCCGGGACAACTGAATGAAAAACTGTTTTTT,-,few,TRBV7-9,TRBJ1-4
CATLTSDDLDGYTF,TGTGCCACCCTTACAAGTGACGACCTGGATGGCTACACCTTC,-,once,TRBV6-5,TRBJ1-2
CASSTGDTYEQYF,TGTGCCAGCTCAACAGGGGACACCTACGAGCAGTACTTC,TRBD1,-,TRBV18,TRBJ2-7
CASNVNHEKLFF,TGTGCCAGTAATGTTAACCATGAAAAACTGTTTTTT,-,-,TRBV19,TRBJ1-4
CASAKAPGTENYEQYF,TGTGCCAGCGCCAAAGCCCCCGGGACAGAAAATTACGAGCAGTACTTC,TRBD1,-,TRBV5-5,TRBJ2-7
CASSLEALGQLNIQYF,TGTGCCAGCAGCTTGGAGGCGCTGGGACAGCTAAACATTCAGTACTTC,TRBD1,-,TRBV5-5,TRBJ2-4
CSVIRGMNTEAFF,TGCAGCGTAATCAGGGGCATGAACACTGAAGCTTTCTTT,-,few,TRBV29-1,TRBJ1-1
CAWTGSGTLWYF,TGTGCCTGGACGGGTAGCGGGACACTATGGTACTTC,TRBD2,-,TRBV30,TRBJ2-7
CSARKSGEQYF,TGCAGTGCTAGGAAGAGCGGCGAGCAGTACTTC,-,-,TRBV20-1,TRBJ2-7
CAGNRGTNTGELFF,TGTGCCGGGAACCGGGGCACGAACACCGGGGAGCTGTTTTTT,-,once,TRBV11-2,TRBJ2-2
CASSPTGVGEKLFF,TGTGCCAGCTCACCTACTGGGGTTGGTGAAAAACTGTTTTTT,-,-,TRBV18,TRBJ1-4
CASSQDIWDSPLHF,TGCGCCAGCAGCCAAGATATTTGGGATTCACCCCTCCACTTT,-,-,TRBV4-3,TRBJ1-6
CASSLAWATDTQYF,TGCGCCAGCAGCTTGGCTTGGGCCACAGATACGCAGTATTTT,-,-,TRBV5-1,TRBJ2-3
CASSPQGSGDTEAFF,TGTGCCAGCTCACCTCAAGGGTCTGGCGACACTGAAGCTTTCTTT,-,-,TRBV18,TRBJ1-1
CSVVSGGYTF,TGCAGCGTTGTGTCCGGTGGCTACACCTTC,-,few,TRBV29-1,TRBJ1-2
CASSEGGFDTGELFF,TGTGCCAGTAGTGAAGGGGGCTTTGACACCGGGGAGCTGTTTTTT,TRBD1,-,TRBV19,TRBJ2-2
CASSPLQDGIETQYF,TGTGCCAGCAGCCCACTCCAGGACGGTATCGAGACCCAGTACTTC,-,-,TRBV9,TRBJ2-5
CASSQPGGTEAFF,TGCGCCAGCAGTCAACCGGGAGGGACTGAAGCTTTCTTT,-,-,TRBV23-1,TRBJ1-1
CASSLTGGLDTQYF,TGTGCCAGCAGCTTAACGGGAGGGTTGGATACGCAGTATTTT,TRBD2,-,TRBV7-9,TRBJ2-3
CAWRETRVLRETQYF,TGTGCCTGGAGGGAAACGAGGGTCCTCAGAGAGACCCAGTACTTC,-,-,TRBV30,TRBJ2-5
CASSGSGNTEAFF,TGTGCCAGCAGCGGGTCAGGGAACACTGAAGCTTTCTTT,-,-,TRBV7-2,TRBJ1-1
CASSLTLGAGTDTQYF,TGTGCCAGCAGCTTGACTTTAGGAGCGGGCACAGATACGCAGTATTTT,-,-,TRBV5-4,TRBJ2-3
CASSGLDYNEQFF,TGTGCCAGCAGCGGCCTTGATTACAATGAGCAGTTCTTC,-,-,TRBV2,TRBJ2-1
CASSQGLPIEQFF,TGCGCCAGCAGTCAGGGACTACCCATTGAGCAGTTCTTC,TRBD2,-,TRBV10-2,TRBJ2-1
CASSYSSGGKLFF,TGTGCCAGCAGTTACTCTTCGGGGGGAAAACTGTTTTTT,-,-,TRBV6-5,TRBJ1-4
CASSVGQGGINTEAFF,TGTGCCAGCAGCGTAGGACAGGGTGGCATTAACACTGAAGCTTTCTTT,TRBD1,few,TRBV9,TRBJ1-1
CASSPSAGSYGYTF,TGTGCCAGCAGCCCTTCGGCAGGAAGCTATGGCTACACCTTC,-,large,TRBV7-9,TRBJ1-2
CASSLNRGGEETQYF,TGTGCCAGCAGCTTGAACAGGGGTGGCGAAGAGACCCAGTACTTC,TRBD1,-,TRBV11-3,TRBJ2-5
CASTWGVMSSYNEQFF,TGTGCCAGCACCTGGGGGGTTATGAGCTCCTACAATGAGCAGTTCTTC,-,once,TRBV11-2,TRBJ2-1
CASSEDLAGDEQYF,TGTGCCAGCAGTGAAGACCTAGCGGGGGACGAGCAGTACTTC,TRBD2,-,TRBV2,TRBJ2-7
CASSPPGQESTDTQYF,TGTGCCAGCAGCCCCCCAGGACAGGAGAGCACAGATACGCAGTATTTT,TRBD1,-,TRBV7-9,TRBJ2-3
CASSVVRHSGYNEQFF,TGTGCCAGCAGCGTAGTTCGGCATAGTGGCTACAATGAGCAGTTCTTC,-,-,TRBV9,TRBJ2-1
CASSSQNNEQFF,TGTGCCAGCAGTTCCCAGAACAATGAGCAGTTCTTC,-,-,TRBV6-5,TRBJ2-1
CAIRGLAGAGELFF,TGTGCCATCAGGGGACTAGCGGGGGCCGGGGAGCTGTTTTTT,TRBD2,-,TRBV10-3,TRBJ2-2
CASSLVVAGSPDTQYF,TGTGCCAGCAGCTTAGTAGTAGCGGGAAGTCCAGATACGCAGTATTTT,TRBD2,-,TRBV7-8,TRBJ2-3
CASSLRMSNYGYTF,TGTGCCAGCAGTTTACGCATGTCTAACTATGGCTACACCTTC,-,-,TRBV28,TRBJ1-2
CASSATGGTEAFF,TGTGCCAGCAGCGCGACAGGGGGCACTGAAGCTTTCTTT,TRBD1,few,TRBV9,TRBJ1-1
CASRGNTGELFF,TGTGCCAGCAGGGGGAACACCGGGGAGCTGTTTTTT,-,few,TRBV7-2,TRBJ2-2